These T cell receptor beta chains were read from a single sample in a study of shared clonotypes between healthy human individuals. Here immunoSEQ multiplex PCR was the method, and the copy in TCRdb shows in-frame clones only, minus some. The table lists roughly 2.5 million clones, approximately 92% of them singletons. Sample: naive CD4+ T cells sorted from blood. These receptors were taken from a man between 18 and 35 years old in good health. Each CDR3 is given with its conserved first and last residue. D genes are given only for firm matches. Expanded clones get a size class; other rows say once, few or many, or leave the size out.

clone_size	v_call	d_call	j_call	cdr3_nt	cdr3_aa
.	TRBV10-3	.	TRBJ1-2	TGTGCCATCAGTATAAGAGAGGGATCTAACTATGGCTACACCTTC	CAISIREGSNYGYTF
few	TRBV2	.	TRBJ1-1	TGTGCCAGCGGGGGATCGGCGAGCACTGAAGCTTTCTTT	CASGGSASTEAFF
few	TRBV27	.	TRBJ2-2	TGTGCCAGCAGCTTGGGGGTTGACACCGGGGAGCTGTTTTTT	CASSLGVDTGELFF
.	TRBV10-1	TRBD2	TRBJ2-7	TGCGCCAGCAGTGATAGCGGGAGAAGCTACGAGCAGTACTTC	CASSDSGRSYEQYF
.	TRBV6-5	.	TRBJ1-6	TGTGCCAGCAGTGCGTTACAGGGACCCCTCCACTTT	CASSALQGPLHF
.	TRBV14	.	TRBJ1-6	TGTGCCAGCAACGTGCGGGGGTATAATTCACCCCTCCACTTT	CASNVRGYNSPLHF
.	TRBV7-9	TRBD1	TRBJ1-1	TGTGCCAGCAGCAACACAGGGGGAACTGAAGCTTTCTTT	CASSNTGGTEAFF
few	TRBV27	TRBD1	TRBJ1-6	TGTGCCAGCAGCTCCAGGGGGTGGGGTTCACCCCTCCACTTT	CASSSRGWGSPLHF
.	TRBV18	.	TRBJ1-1	TGTGCCAGCTCACGTGCCGCGGGAGACACTGAAGCTTTCTTT	CASSRAAGDTEAFF
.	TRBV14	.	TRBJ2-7	TGTGCCAGCAGCCAAGGCATTCAGGGAAGGCAGTACTTC	CASSQGIQGRQYF
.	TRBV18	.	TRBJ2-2	TGTGCCAGCTCACCGCAGGTGACCAACACCGGGGAGCTGTTTTTT	CASSPQVTNTGELFF
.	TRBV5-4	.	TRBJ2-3	TGTGCCAGCAGCCCTAAGGGGAGTAGCACAGATACGCAGTATTTT	CASSPKGSSTDTQYF
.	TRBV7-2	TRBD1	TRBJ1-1	TGTGCCAGCAGGAGGACAGGGGAAACTGAAGCTTTCTTT	CASRRTGETEAFF
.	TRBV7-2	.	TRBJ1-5	TGTGCCAGCAGCTTAGGAGGAGCAGGACCGACGCCCCAGCATTTT	CASSLGGAGPTPQHF
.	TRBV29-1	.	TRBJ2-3	TGCAGCGGGACTAAAGGGGGGGAAAATACGCAGTATTTT	CSGTKGGENTQYF
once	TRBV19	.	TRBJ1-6	TGTGCCAGTAGTCGGGGTAAGGGATATAATTCACCCCTCCACTTT	CASSRGKGYNSPLHF
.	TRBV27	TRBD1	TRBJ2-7	TGTGCCACCAGGACAGGGCAGCACGAGCAGTACTTC	CATRTGQHEQYF
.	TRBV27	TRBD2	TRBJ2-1	TGTGCCAGCAGTTTATATCCCCCTACTAGCGCCCTAATATACAATGAGCAGTTCTTC	CASSLYPPTSALIYNEQFF
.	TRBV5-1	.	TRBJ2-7	TGCGCCAGCAGCTGGGGGTATTCGAACGAGCAGTACTTC	CASSWGYSNEQYF
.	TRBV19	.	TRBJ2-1	TGTGCCAGTAGCATCGAAACAAAAGGAGGGAGTGAGCAGTTCTTC	CASSIETKGGSEQFF
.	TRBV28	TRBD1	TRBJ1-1	TGTGCCAGCAGCCCCGGGACAGAGAACACTGAAGCTTTCTTT	CASSPGTENTEAFF
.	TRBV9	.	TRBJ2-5	TGTGCCAGCAGCGTAGGGCTACTAGAGACCCAGTACTTC	CASSVGLLETQYF